The T cell receptor (beta chain) under discussion was sequenced for a study of blood T cells in healthy people across ages (dated by TCRdb to 2015 to 2017). Study-level background: Template switching captured roughly one uniquely barcoded TCR beta cDNA molecule per two T cells in model experiments. Age-related changes in TCR beta repertoire diversity were measured in the study by deep sequencing normalized with unique cDNA molecular identifiers. Using the same blood draw, the study looked at two additional independent replicas of 1 million unique cDNA reads for two donors, one aged 18 to 30 and the other aged 80 or older. The donors were divided into four age groups: young (average around 16 years), middle-aged (about 41), aged (approximately 64) and long-lived (82). To avoid experimental bias, donors of different ages were randomly spread across the sequencing lanes. The research as a whole found: Observed TCR beta diversity per million T cells fell roughly linearly with age, and a significant reduction was already apparent by age around 40. Compared with the aged group, the long-lived group had more naive CD4+ T cells, fewer expanded clones and increased TCR diversity, a pattern suggesting age selection. There was a strong correlation between observed TCR beta diversity and the percentage of naive T cells measured by flow cytometry. Estimates of total diversity based on one million sequenced T cells were considered lower bounds and underestimates. Conclusive comparison of naive and antigen-experienced compartments was prevented by the profiling of bulk unsorted PBMCs. Donor CMV infection status was unknown, potentially confounding age-related changes in expanded clonotypes.

V drops 11 bases and J drops 2 bases, leaving 13 bases in between. Via the germline V gene (reference sequence), CDR1 is SEHNR and CDR2 FQNEAQ. Its CDR3 holds 13 amino acids, cysteine through phenylalanine. Just the 39-base CDR3 DNA is kept, in frame starting at base 1. In the case of this clonotype: The target of this receptor is not known. The sample holds no much larger clone one base away, and base qualities are not on file.

Systemically healthy Caucasian individuals from Russia, some 38 in total and aged roughly 6 to 100 years, were included as donors. Approximately 9.3 milliliters of peripheral blood were drawn from each donor into EDTA-treated Vacutainer tubes. PBMCs were isolated by Ficoll-Paque density-gradient centrifugation, with at least 6 million obtained per sample. Trizol reagent was used to extract total RNA from the PBMCs, yielding at least 5.5 micrograms per sample. Naive CD45RAhigh/CD27high T cell percentages were measured by flow cytometry on a PBMC aliquot from every donor. The library was produced with 5' RACE. Sequenced on an Illumina HiSeq 2500. A second PCR of roughly 6 to 11 cycles was performed with a sample-barcoded 5' primer and a J-beta primer mix. A unique molecular identifier was introduced onto each TCR beta cDNA molecule by a template-switch 5' adaptor carrying 12 random nucleotides. At least 2.5 million CDR3-containing paired-end reads were obtained from each sample. All of the RNA was converted into first-strand cDNA using the Mint cDNA synthesis kit, with a TRBC-specific oligonucleotide serving as the primer. Following uracil-DNA glycosylase treatment, a first 18-cycle PCR with universal primers M1SS and BC2_uni_R was performed on all cDNA. As for the authors' bioinformatics: Each sample was normalized by randomly selecting 1 million high-quality reads, each carrying a distinct molecular identifier. Instead of being binned into consensus sequences, reads with shared molecular identifiers were discarded. MiTCR, with a Q25 quality threshold and the strictest error-elimination algorithm, was used for CDR3 identification, clonotype clustering and error correction. A nonparametric unseen species model with Euler transformation was used to estimate lower-bound total TCR beta diversity. In TCRdb, the public reads were trimmed at Q25 with fastp and aligned with MiXCR, with productive beta chains retained. Rows with one shared CDR3 protein collapse into an entry with the most common genes and DNA. The V and J calls reflect TCRdb's pipeline rather than the authors' work. The sample table shows about 1.4 million distinct CDR3 sequences, and almost 60% are seen once. The biggest ten clones account for 6.5% to 8.5% of the sample.

The origin of this receptor is a man younger than 30 in good health. Source material: blood. This receptor chain uses TRBV7-9 and TRBJ1-5, with no confident D gene call. For the CDR3, the sequence is CASTENGNQPQHF. The DNA sequence is as follows: TGTGCCTCGACCGAGAATGGCAATCAGCCCCAGCATTTT.